This T cell receptor (beta chain) was sequenced for a study of OX40 agonist ivuxolimab in advanced cancers. Study information: Antecedent anti-PD-1, anti-PD-L1 or anti-CTLA-4 therapy was permissible, with around 41% having received some.

Clones were read by immunoSEQ multiplex PCR, and TCRdb kept only the in-frame ones, dropping some. The repertoire holds approximately 120,000 clones, around 92% seen once, with 0.65% to 0.9% in the top ten. Per the germline V gene, CDR1 is SGDLS and CDR2 is YYNGEE. The germline V and J ends were trimmed by 4 bases and 0 bases, with 16 bases remaining between them. The CDR3 runs to 16 residues. This chain connects TRBV9 to TRBJ2-5; a weak D match, TRBD1 (6 bases). This clonotype was sampled from an adult with an advanced solid tumor such as melanoma, head and neck, liver or kidney cancer. The sequencing used CD4+ or CD8+ T cells sorted from blood, collected in a trial of the OX40 agonist ivuxolimab. DNA of the CDR3: TGTGCCAGCAGCCGGGACACCCACGGAGACCAAGAGACCCAGTACTTC. Translation: CASSRDTHGDQETQYF.